The 3 T cell receptor beta chains below all came from one sample that was sequenced in a study of blood T cells in healthy people across ages. Alongside a J-beta primer mix, a sample-barcoded 5' primer served in a second PCR lasting 7 to 11 cycles. Each CDR3 protein gets one entry after TCRdb re-called the 5' RACE reads with MiXCR. Of about a million distinct CDR3 sequences in the sample, 45% to 60% are singletons; the top ten hold over 20%. The sequenced sample was blood. These receptors all come from a woman in her sixties in good health.

The chain couples TRBV7-8 to TRBJ2-3, with a possible D match to TRBD2 (6 bases). CDR3 length equals 12 residues. The V gene's germline CDR1 is SGHVS and CDR2 FQNEAQ. V shed 4 bases and J shed 11 bases, with 13 bases lying between them. The CDR3 is CASSSIGGGQYF. CDR3 DNA: TGTGCCAGCAGCTCGATCGGGGGTGGGCAGTATTTT. Variable domain in full (rest from reference TRBV7-8 and TRBJ2-3): GAGVSQSPRYKVAKRGQDVALRCDPISGHVSLFWYQQALGQGPEFLTYFQNEAQLDKSGLPSDRFFAERPEGSVSTLKIQRTQQEDSAVYLCASSSIGGGQYFGPGTRLTVL.

This chain joins TRBV11-2 and TRBJ2-7; no clear D. The CDR3 runs to 14 residues. V was pared by 5 bases and J by 3 bases, with 14 bases between. The germline CDR1 and CDR2 sequences are SGHAT and FQNNGV. The CDR3 DNA sequence: TGTGCCAGCAGCCCCTTTTTGCGGCGCTACGAGCAGTACTTC. Its protein is CASSPFLRRYEQYF.

This clonotype was seen a few times. V and J are TRBV3-1 and TRBJ2-7, with 7 bases lining up with TRBD1. The CDR3 has 14 residues. V lost 4 bases to trimming and J lost 2 bases; unmatched junction nucleotides: 5. CDR1 and CDR2 (germline): LGHDT, YNNKEL (reference sequence). The CDR3 DNA reads as TGTGCCAGCAGCCCGGGACAGAGTACCTACGAGCAGTACTTC. Translating it yields CASSPGQSTYEQYF.